This T cell receptor beta chain was captured by sequencing in a study of blood T cells in healthy people across ages. Alongside a J-beta primer mix, a sample-barcoded 5' primer served in a second PCR lasting roughly 6 to 12 cycles. TCRdb independently ran MiXCR on the 5' RACE reads; one entry per CDR3 protein. This table holds 650,000 to 800,000 distinct CDR3 sequences, approximately 52% found once. Germline-derived CDR1 and CDR2 are SQVTM and ANQGSEA. Trimming cost V 6 bases and J 4 bases; bases outside gene matches: 8. The CDR3 extends over 15 amino acids. This clonotype was seen ten or more times. Sequencing was carried out using blood. The sequence came from a woman of 80 years or more in good health. The V and J genes are TRBV29-1 and TRBJ2-3; 12 bases match TRBD1. The CDR3 DNA follows: TGCAGCGTAAAACTAGGGACAGGGGGCGCAGATACGCAGTATTTT. Its protein product is CSVKLGTGGADTQYF.